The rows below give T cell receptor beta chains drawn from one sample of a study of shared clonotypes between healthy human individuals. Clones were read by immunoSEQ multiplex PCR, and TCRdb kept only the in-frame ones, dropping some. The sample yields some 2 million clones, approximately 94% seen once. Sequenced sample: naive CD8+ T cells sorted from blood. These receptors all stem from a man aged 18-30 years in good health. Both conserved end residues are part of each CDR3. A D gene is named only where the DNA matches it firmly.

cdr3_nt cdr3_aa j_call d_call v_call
TGTGCCAGTAGTACCCAGACAGGGCCACCCCACTATGGCTACACCTTC CASSTQTGPPHYGYTF TRBJ1-2 TRBD1 TRBV19
TGTGCCAGCGGTTCGTCCGGGGGCACAGATACGCAGTATTTT CASGSSGGTDTQYF TRBJ2-3 NA TRBV7-3
TGCGCCAGCAGCCAAGGTTTGGCGCCCAACACTGAAGCTTTCTTT CASSQGLAPNTEAFF TRBJ1-1 NA TRBV4-1
TGTGCCAGCACTTTTGAGACAGGTAGCAATCAGCCCCAGCATTTT CASTFETGSNQPQHF TRBJ1-5 NA TRBV2
TGTGCCAGTAGTATACACGGGGACGAGCAGTACTTC CASSIHGDEQYF TRBJ2-7 NA TRBV19
TGTGCCTGGAACCTTTGGGCAGATACGCAGTATTTT CAWNLWADTQYF TRBJ2-3 NA TRBV30
TGCGCCAGCAGCCAAGGAGCGGGAGGCTACCAAGAGACCCAGTACTTC CASSQGAGGYQETQYF TRBJ2-5 TRBD2 TRBV4-3
TGTGCCACCAGGGACAGGGGGAACTATGGCTACACCTTC CATRDRGNYGYTF TRBJ1-2 TRBD1 TRBV15
TGTGCCAGCAGCTTAACCGGGACAGGGGACATGCAGACCCAGTACTTC CASSLTGTGDMQTQYF TRBJ2-5 TRBD1 TRBV7-9
TGTGCCACCGCCCTCCAGGGTACCGCCTATGGCTACACCTTC CATALQGTAYGYTF TRBJ1-2 NA TRBV25-1
TGTGCCAGCAGTTTTTACAGCGGGAGTGACAATGAGCAGTTCTTC CASSFYSGSDNEQFF TRBJ2-1 TRBD2 TRBV27
TGTGCCAGCAGCCCAAGGACAGCCTACGAGCAGTACTTC CASSPRTAYEQYF TRBJ2-7 NA TRBV7-6
TGTGCCAGCAGTAATACCCCCGATCAGCCCCAGCATTTT CASSNTPDQPQHF TRBJ1-5 NA TRBV7-9
TGTGCCAGCAGCTCCTCCTCGCTGGGCCGTAATGAAAAACTGTTTTTT CASSSSSLGRNEKLFF TRBJ1-4 NA TRBV7-9
TGTGCCAGCAGTGAAAGTACTAGCGGACTCTACGAGCAGTACTTC CASSESTSGLYEQYF TRBJ2-7 TRBD2 TRBV6-1
TGTGCCAGCAGCTCCCTAAGCGCTAACTATGGCTACACCTTC CASSSLSANYGYTF TRBJ1-2 NA TRBV7-9
TGTGCCACCAAGGGAGGGGGCCGGGATTCACCCCTCCACTTT CATKGGGRDSPLHF TRBJ1-6 TRBD1 TRBV6-1
TGTGCCAGCAGCTTCTCGGGAGGAAACACCATATATTTT CASSFSGGNTIYF TRBJ1-3 NA TRBV5-4
TGCGCCAGCAGCTTGCGTGTCGGGTTAACTGAAGCTTTCTTT CASSLRVGLTEAFF TRBJ1-1 NA TRBV5-1
TGCGCCAGCAGCCAAGGGACAGGGGGCTCCTACGAGCAGTACTTC CASSQGTGGSYEQYF TRBJ2-7 TRBD1 TRBV4-1
TGTGCCAGCAGCCAACTAGCGGATCAAGAGACCCAGTACTTC CASSQLADQETQYF TRBJ2-5 TRBD2 TRBV13
TGCGCCAGCAGCGGGGACAGGGTAGACTATGGCTACACCTTC CASSGDRVDYGYTF TRBJ1-2 TRBD1 TRBV5-1